This T cell receptor (beta chain) appears in the sequencing data of a study of response to subunit inactivated influenza vaccine (dated by TCRdb to 2016 to 2019). About the study as a whole: To follow how T cells responded to a trivalent subunit inactivated influenza vaccine, the researchers relied on deep quantitative profiling of the T cell receptor repertoire. Study-wide conclusions, independent of this receptor: The authors proposed that each seasonal influenza vaccination may bring in only a limited number of new T cells.

The intended sense of this specimen's time point label: 40 to 45 days after influenza vaccine administration. Receptor amplification or capture employed RT-PCR. The sequencing machine was an Illumina HiSeq 2500. Clones were called with MiXCR by TCRdb after fastp trimmed the public reads at Q25, and only in-frame beta chains were retained. Rows merge per CDR3 protein into single entries with the most common DNA and genes. For this sample the table gives under 500,000 distinct CDR3 sequences, of which 9.5% to 13% were detected only once. The leading ten clones occupy roughly 12% of the sample. In this sample, this clonotype turned up a few times. The antigen it binds to is not known. No quality values exist for individual bases; no much larger clone is one base distant. The CDR3 covers 15 residues, taking in both the cysteine and the phenylalanine. This entry keeps only the CDR3 DNA: 45 bases, framed from base 1. The trim is 0 bases for V and 1 base for J, with a gap of 8 bases between the germline ends. In the germline V gene (reference sequence), CDR1 corresponds to SGHKS and CDR2 to YYEKEE.

The material sequenced was PBMCs from blood, taken roughly 48 days after vaccination. This receptor was obtained from a middle-aged man who received an inactivated influenza vaccine. Donor details come from another sample of the same person, matched by shared clones. Rearrangement joined TRBV5-5 to TRBJ2-1, and possibly TRBD2, on 5 matching bases. The nucleotide sequence is given as TGTGCCAGCAGCTTGGAAACGGGATCCTACAATGAGCAGTTCTTC. This translates into CASSLETGSYNEQFF. Beyond the CDR3, the reference TRBV5-5 and TRBJ2-1 genes provide the residues; the full variable domain reads: DAGVTQSPTHLIKTRGQQVTLRCSPISGHKSVSWYQQVLGQGPQFIFQYYEKEERGRGNFPDRFSARQFPNYSSELNVNALLLGDSALYLCASSLETGSYNEQFFGPGTRLTVL.